The T cell receptor (beta chain) described here comes from a study of PD-L1 blockade in urothelial cancer. The repertoire was sequenced with immunoSEQ multiplex PCR; TCRdb's copy has only in-frame clones and lacks some. The sample has 95,000 or so clones, roughly 91% seen once. The table lists this clone with a few counts. The time point was: pretreatment peripheral blood. The CDR3 totals 14 residues. Trimming shortened V by 2 bases and J by 3 bases, and 9 bases separated the two germline ends. Germline V CDR1 and CDR2: LGHNA, YSLEER. This clonotype was obtained from a man aged 55 to 70 with urothelial cancer. This sequence joins TRBV4-3 and TRBJ2-3; D ambiguous. This specimen consisted of PBMCs, obtained around atezolizumab (anti-PD-L1) treatment. CDR3 in DNA: TGCGCCAGCAGCCAATCCGTTCAGACAGATACGCAGTATTTT. This encodes CASSQSVQTDTQYF.